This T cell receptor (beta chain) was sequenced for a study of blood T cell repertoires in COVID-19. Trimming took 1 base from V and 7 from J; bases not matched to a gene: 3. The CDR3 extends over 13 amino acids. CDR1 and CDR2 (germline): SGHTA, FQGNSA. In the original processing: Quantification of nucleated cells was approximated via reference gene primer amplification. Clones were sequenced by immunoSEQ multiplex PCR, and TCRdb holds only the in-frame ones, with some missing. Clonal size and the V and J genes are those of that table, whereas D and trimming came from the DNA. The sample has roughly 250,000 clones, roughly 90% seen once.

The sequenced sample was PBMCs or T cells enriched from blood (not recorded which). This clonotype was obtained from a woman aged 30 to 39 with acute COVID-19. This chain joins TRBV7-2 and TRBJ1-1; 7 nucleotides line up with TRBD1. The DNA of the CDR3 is TGTGCCAGCAGCTTAGTGACAGGGATTGAAGCTTTCTTT. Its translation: CASSLVTGIEAFF.